This T cell receptor (beta chain) comes out of a study of technical replicates of blood from a few donors. The protocol was immunoSEQ multiplex PCR, while the TCRdb copy is restricted to in-frame clones and leaves out a portion. The sample has some 79,000 clones, 85% to 95% seen once. The receptor's source is a human donor in good health. Sequencing input: T cells isolated from PBMCs.

The CDR3 region has the DNA TGTGCCAGCATGGGGGCTGGCGGGGAGCTGTTTTTT. Translation: CASMGAGGELFF. The rearrangement uses TRBV7-8 and TRBJ2-2; D perhaps matches TRBD1 (6 bases). Per the germline V gene, CDR1 is SGHVS and CDR2 is FQNEAQ. The CDR3 covers 12 residues. Trimming pared 7 bases from V and 7 bases from J, leaving 10 bases between.